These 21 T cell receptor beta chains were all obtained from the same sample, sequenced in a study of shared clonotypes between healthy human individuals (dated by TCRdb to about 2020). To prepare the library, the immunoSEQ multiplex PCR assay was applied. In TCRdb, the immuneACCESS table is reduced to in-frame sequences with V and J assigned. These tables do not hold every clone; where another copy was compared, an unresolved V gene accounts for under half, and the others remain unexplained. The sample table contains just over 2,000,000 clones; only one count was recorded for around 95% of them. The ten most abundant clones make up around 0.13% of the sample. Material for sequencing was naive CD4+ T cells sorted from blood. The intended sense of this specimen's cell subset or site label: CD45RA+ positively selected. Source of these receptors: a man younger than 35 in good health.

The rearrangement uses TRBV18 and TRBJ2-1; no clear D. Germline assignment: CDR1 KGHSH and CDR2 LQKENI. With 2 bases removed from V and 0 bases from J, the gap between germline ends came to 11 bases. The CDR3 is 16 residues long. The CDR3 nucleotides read TGTGCCAGCTCACCAGGGGTGACCAGCTCCTACAATGAGCAGTTCTTC. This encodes CASSPGVTSSYNEQFF. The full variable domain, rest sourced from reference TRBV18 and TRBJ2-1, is NAGVMQNPRHLVRRRGQEARLRCSPMKGHSHVYWYRQLPEEGLKFMVYLQKENIIDESGMPKERFSAEFPKEGPSILRIQQVVRGDSAAYFCASSPGVTSSYNEQFFGPGTRLTVL.

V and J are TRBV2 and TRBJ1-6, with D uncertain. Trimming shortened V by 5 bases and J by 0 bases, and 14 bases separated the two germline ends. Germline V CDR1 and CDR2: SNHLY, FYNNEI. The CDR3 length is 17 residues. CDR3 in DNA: TGTGCCAGCAGTAGCGAGGGAAAGAGCTCCTATAATTCACCCCTCCACTTT. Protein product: CASSSEGKSSYNSPLHF.

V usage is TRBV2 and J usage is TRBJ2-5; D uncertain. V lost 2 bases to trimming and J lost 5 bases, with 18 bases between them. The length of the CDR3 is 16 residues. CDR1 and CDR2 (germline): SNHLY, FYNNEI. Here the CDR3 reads CASSELGRGNGETQYF. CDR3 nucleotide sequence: TGTGCCAGCAGTGAATTGGGTAGAGGAAACGGGGAGACCCAGTACTTC.

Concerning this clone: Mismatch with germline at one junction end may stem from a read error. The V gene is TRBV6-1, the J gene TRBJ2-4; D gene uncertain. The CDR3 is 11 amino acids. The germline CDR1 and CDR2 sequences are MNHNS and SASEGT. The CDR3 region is CASRAGSQRDF. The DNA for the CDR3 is TGTGCCAGCAGGGCCGGATCCCAGCGTGACTTC.

As DNA, the CDR3 is TGTGCCAGCAGTTACGCGGCGTTCGATGGCTACACCTTC. Encoded protein: CASSYAAFDGYTF. The chain joins TRBV6-5 to TRBJ1-2; D unresolved. Germline CDR1 MNHEY, CDR2 SVGAGI. Trimming pared 2 bases from V and 6 bases from J, leaving 10 bases between. The CDR3 length is 13 residues.

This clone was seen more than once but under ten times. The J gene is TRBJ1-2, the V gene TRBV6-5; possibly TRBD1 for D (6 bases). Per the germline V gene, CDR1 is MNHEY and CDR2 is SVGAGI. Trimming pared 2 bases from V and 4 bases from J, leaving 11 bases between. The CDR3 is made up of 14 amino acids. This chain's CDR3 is CASSYTTGSYGYTF. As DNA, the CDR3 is TGTGCCAGCAGTTACACGACAGGAAGCTATGGCTACACCTTC.

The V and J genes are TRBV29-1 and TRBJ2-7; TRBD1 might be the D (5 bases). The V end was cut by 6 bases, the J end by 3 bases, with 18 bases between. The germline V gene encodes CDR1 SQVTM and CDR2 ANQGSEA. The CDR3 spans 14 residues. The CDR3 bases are TGCAGCGTCGGACAAGGGCAGAGGAGCTACGAGCAGTACTTC. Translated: CSVGQGQRSYEQYF.

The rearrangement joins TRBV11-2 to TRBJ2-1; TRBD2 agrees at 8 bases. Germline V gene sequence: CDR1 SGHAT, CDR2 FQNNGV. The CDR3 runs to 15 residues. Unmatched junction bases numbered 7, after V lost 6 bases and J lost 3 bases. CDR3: CASSRSGGVYNEQFF. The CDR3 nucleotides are TGTGCCAGCAGTCGCAGCGGGGGTGTCTACAATGAGCAGTTCTTC.

CDR3 in amino acids: CASSQVQGRAYEQYF. CDR3 nucleotides: TGCGCCAGCAGCCAAGTGCAGGGGAGAGCCTACGAGCAGTACTTC. V and J are TRBV4-1 and TRBJ2-7, with D maybe TRBD1 (6 bases). This CDR3 is built from 15 residues. The germline gives CDR1 MGHRA, CDR2 YSYEKL. V lost 1 base to trimming and J lost 2 bases, with 12 bases between them.

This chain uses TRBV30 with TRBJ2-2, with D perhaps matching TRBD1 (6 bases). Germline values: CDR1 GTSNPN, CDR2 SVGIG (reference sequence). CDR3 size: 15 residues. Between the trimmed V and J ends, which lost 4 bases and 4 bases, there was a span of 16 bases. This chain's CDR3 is CAWILGKGGTGELFF. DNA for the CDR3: TGTGCCTGGATCCTAGGGAAAGGGGGCACCGGGGAGCTGTTTTTT.

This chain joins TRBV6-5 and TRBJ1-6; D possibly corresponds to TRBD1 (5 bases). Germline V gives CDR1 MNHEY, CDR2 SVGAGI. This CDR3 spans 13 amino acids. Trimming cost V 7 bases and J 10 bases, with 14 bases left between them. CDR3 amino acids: CASTRGIGSPLHF. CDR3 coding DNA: TGTGCCAGCACGCGGGGGATAGGGTCACCCCTCCACTTT.

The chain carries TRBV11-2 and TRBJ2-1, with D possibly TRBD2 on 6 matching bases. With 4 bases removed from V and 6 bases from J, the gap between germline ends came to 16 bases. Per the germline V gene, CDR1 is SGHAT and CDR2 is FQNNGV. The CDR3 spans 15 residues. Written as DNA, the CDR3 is TGTGCCAGCAGCTCCCCCGAGACTAGGCGCAATGAGCAGTTCTTC. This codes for CASSSPETRRNEQFF.

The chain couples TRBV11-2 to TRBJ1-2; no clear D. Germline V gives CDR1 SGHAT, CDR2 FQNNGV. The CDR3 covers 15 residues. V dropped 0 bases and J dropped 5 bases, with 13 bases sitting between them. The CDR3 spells CASSLDSVGPYGYTF. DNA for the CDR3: TGTGCCAGCAGCTTAGATAGTGTGGGCCCATATGGCTACACCTTC.

CDR3 DNA: TGTGCCAGCAGGGTAGCGGGGAGCTCCTACGAGCAGTACTTC. Its protein is CASRVAGSSYEQYF. J is TRBJ2-7 and V is TRBV11-2, with 8 bases fitting TRBD2. There are 14 residues in the CDR3. Trimming cost V 6 bases and J 0 bases; bases outside gene matches: 4. The germline CDR1 and CDR2 sequences are SGHAT and FQNNGV.

This CDR3 is CASSEGTGGGRYGYTF. The CDR3 DNA reads TGTGCCAGCAGTGAAGGGACAGGGGGCGGTCGGTATGGCTACACCTTC. The chain links TRBV9 to TRBJ1-2, with 12 bases fitting TRBD1. Germline values: CDR1 SGDLS, CDR2 YYNGEE. The CDR3 has 16 residues. V gave up 5 bases and J gave up 5 bases; unmatched junction bases: 10.

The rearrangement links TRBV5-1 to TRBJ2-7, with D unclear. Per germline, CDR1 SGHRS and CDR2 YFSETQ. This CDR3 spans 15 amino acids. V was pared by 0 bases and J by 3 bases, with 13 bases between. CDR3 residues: CASSLASGTLYEQYF. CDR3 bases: TGCGCCAGCAGCTTGGCCTCAGGTACTCTCTACGAGCAGTACTTC.

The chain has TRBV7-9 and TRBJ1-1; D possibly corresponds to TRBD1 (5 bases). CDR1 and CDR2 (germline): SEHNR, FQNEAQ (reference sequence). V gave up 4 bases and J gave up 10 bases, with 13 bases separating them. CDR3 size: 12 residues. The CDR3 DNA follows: TGTGCCAGCAGCTCTACGGGGACCGCAGCTTTCTTT. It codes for CASSSTGTAAFF.

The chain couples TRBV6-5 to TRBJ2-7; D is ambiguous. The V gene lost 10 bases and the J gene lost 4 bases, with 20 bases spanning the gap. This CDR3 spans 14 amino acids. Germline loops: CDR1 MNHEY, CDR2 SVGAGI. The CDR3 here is CATSNGSPSYEQYF. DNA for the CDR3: TGTGCCACATCGAACGGGTCCCCTTCGTACGAGCAGTACTTC.

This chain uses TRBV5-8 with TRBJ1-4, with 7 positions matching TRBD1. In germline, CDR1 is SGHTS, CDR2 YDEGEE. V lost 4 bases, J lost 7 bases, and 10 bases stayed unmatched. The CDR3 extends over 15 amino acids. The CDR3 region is CASSVNRGGSEKLFF. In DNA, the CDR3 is TGTGCCAGCAGCGTAAACAGGGGAGGAAGTGAAAAACTGTTTTTT.

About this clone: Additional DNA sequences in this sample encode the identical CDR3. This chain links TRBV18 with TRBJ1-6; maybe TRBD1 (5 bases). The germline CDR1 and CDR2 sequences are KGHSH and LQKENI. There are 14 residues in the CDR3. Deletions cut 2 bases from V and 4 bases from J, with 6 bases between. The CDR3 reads CASSPSGYNSPLHF. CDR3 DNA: TGTGCCAGCTCACCATCAGGGTATAATTCACCCCTCCACTTT.

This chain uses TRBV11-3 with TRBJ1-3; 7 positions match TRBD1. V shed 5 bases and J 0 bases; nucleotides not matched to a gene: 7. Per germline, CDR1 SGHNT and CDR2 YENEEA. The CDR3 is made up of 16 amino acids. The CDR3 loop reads CASSQGGTSSGNTIYF. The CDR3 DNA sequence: TGTGCCAGCAGCCAGGGGGGAACTTCCTCTGGAAACACCATATATTTT.